The source of this T cell receptor (beta chain) is a study of early T cells in non-severe SARS-CoV-2 infection. This clonotype was counted at least ten times. The TCR library protocol attached unique molecular identifiers to the individual cDNA molecules. TCRdb redid the calling of the 5' RACE reads with MiXCR, one entry per CDR3 protein. The sample yields about 83,000 distinct CDR3 sequences, roughly an eighth seen once. V was pared by 4 bases and J by 6 bases, with 10 bases between. This CDR3 has 14 amino acids. Germline CDR1 MNHEY, CDR2 SVGAGI. The clonotype originates from an adult who was a healthcare worker with PCR-confirmed SARS-CoV-2 infection or an uninfected control (not recorded which). Input material: whole blood. The chain joins TRBV6-5 to TRBJ1-6, with a tentative D call TRBD1 (6 bases). This CDR3 is CASSLRGGNSPLHF. CDR3 nucleotides: TGTGCCAGCAGTTTAAGGGGGGGTAATTCACCCCTCCACTTT.